What follows are 4 T cell receptor beta chains derived from one specimen sequenced in a study of OX40 agonist ivuxolimab in advanced cancers. Sequencing used immunoSEQ multiplex PCR; TCRdb keeps in-frame clones, though not all of them. The sample holds roughly 7,000 clones, 69% seen once. Here the sequenced sample was CD4+ or CD8+ T cells sorted from blood, taken in a trial of the OX40 agonist ivuxolimab. The receptors were sampled from an adult with an advanced solid tumor such as melanoma, head and neck, liver or kidney cancer.

There are a few counts of this clone. The chain carries TRBV4-3 and TRBJ2-1, with TRBD1 identical over 8 bases. Trimming took 4 bases from V and 7 from J; bases not matched to a gene: 9. From germline, CDR1 is LGHNA and CDR2 YSLEER. CDR3 size: 15 residues. CDR3 protein: CASSPRDRSRNEQFF. The CDR3 DNA is TGCGCCAGCAGCCCCCGGGACAGGAGCCGGAATGAGCAGTTCTTC.

This sequence joins TRBV7-2 and TRBJ1-1; no clear D. Between the trimmed V and J ends, which lost 5 bases and 0 bases, there was a span of 13 bases. Germline values: CDR1 SGHTA, CDR2 FQGNSA. This CDR3 has 15 amino acids. In DNA, the CDR3 is TGTGCCAGCAGCCCGTTAGGGCAGATGAACACTGAAGCTTTCTTT. Translating it yields CASSPLGQMNTEAFF. The entire variable domain, with the rest obtained from reference TRBV7-2 and TRBJ1-1, is as follows: GAGVSQSPSNKVTEKGKDVELRCDPISGHTALYWYRQSLGQGLEFLIYFQGNSAPDKSGLPSDRFSAERTGGSVSTLTIQRTQQEDSAVYLCASSPLGQMNTEAFFGQGTRLTVV.

Regarding this clone: At one boundary the junction diverges from the germline segment, which might be a read error. The chain joins TRBV2 to TRBJ2-7, with 9 bases fitting TRBD1. The CDR3 is 18 amino acids. CDR1 and CDR2 from the germline V gene are SNHLY and FYNNEI. In DNA form, the CDR3 reads TGTGCCAGCAGTGAAGGAACAGGGGGCTCCCCTTTATCTCTAGAGCAGAACTTC. Protein product: CASSEGTGGSPLSLEQNF.

The genes are TRBV4-3 and TRBJ1-2; the D gene is possibly TRBD1 (5 bases). CDR1 and CDR2 from the germline V gene are LGHNA and YSLEER. This CDR3 comprises 14 residues. V gave up 0 bases and J gave up 5 bases, with 10 bases separating them. CDR3 residues: CASSQDRGWYGYTF. The CDR3 DNA sequence: TGCGCCAGCAGCCAAGATCGGGGGTGGTATGGCTACACCTTC.